Listed here is a single TCR beta chain. Its antigen is as yet unknown. Deletions cut 1 base from V and 4 bases from J, with 13 bases between. CDR3 length equals 15 residues. Germline V gene lookup returns CDR1 SEHNR and CDR2 FQNEAQ (reference sequence). The sample belongs to a study of T cell responses to AZD1222 COVID-19 vaccine. As for the study in general: Pooled together were second doses at about 4 or about 12 weeks. The study, taken as a whole, reports: Spike-specific TCR breadth rose after two AZD1222 doses, and depth rose as well.

Produced via immunoSEQ multiplex PCR; TCRdb's table is partial and in-frame only. The sample has roughly 120,000 clones, roughly 92% seen once; the top ten hold 7.8%. J is TRBJ1-1 and V is TRBV7-9; weak D call: TRBD1 (6 bases). The input for sequencing was peripheral blood, taken on day 0 of AZD1222 vaccination. The TCR sequence derives from an adult in good health. The CDR3: CASSLGQGIFTEAFF. The CDR3 DNA follows: TGTGCCAGCAGCTTAGGCCAGGGGATCTTCACTGAAGCTTTCTTT. Full variable domain (outside the CDR3, taken from reference TRBV7-9 and TRBJ1-1): DTGVSQNPRHKITKRGQNVTFRCDPISEHNRLYWYRQTLGQGPEFLTYFQNEAQLEKSRLLSDRFSAERPKGSFSTLEIQRTEQGDSAMYLCASSLGQGIFTEAFFGQGTRLTVV.